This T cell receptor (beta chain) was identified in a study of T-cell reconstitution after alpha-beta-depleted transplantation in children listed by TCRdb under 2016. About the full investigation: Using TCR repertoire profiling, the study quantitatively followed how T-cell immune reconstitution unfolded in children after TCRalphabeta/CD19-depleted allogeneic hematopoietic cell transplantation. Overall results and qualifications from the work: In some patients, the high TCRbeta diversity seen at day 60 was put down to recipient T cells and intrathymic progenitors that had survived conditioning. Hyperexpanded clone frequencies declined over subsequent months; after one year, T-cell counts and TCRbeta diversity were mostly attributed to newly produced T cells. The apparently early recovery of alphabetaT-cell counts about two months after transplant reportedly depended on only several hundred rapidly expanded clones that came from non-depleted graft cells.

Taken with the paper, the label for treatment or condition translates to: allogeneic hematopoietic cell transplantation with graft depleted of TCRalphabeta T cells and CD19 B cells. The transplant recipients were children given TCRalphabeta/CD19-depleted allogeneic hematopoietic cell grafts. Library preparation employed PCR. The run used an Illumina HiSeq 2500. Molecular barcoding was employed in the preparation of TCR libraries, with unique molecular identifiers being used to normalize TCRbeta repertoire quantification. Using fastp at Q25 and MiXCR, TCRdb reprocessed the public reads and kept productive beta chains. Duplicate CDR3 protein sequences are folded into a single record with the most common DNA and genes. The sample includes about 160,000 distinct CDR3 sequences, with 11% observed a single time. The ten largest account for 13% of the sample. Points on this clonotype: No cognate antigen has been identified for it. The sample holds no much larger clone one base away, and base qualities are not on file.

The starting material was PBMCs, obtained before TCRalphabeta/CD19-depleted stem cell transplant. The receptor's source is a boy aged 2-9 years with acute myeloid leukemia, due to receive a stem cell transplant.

The base sequence is TGCAGTGCTAGAGATCAGCGAGACACTGAAGCTTTCTTT. The translation is CSARDQRDTEAFF. The chain uses TRBV20-1 and TRBJ1-1; the D gene cannot be named for sure. The CDR3 spans 13 residues, from the cysteine through the phenylalanine. The kept DNA is CDR3 alone, 39 bases in frame from the first base. CDR1 is given as DFQATT and CDR2 as SNEGSKA, both from the germline V gene (reference sequence). At the junction V is shortened by 0 bases and J by 3 bases, with 8 bases in between.